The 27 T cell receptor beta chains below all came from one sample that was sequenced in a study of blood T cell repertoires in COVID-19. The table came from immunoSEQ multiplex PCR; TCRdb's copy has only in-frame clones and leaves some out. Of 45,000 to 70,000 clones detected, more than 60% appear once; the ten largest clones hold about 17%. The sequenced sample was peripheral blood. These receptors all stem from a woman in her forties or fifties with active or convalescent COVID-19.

The CDR3 here is CASSIAPSLARGNEQFF. CDR3 in DNA: TGTGCCAGTAGTATAGCCCCCTCACTAGCGAGGGGAAATGAGCAGTTCTTC. V gene TRBV19 combines with J gene TRBJ2-1; TRBD2 aligns across 7 bases. Germline-derived CDR1 and CDR2 are LNHDA and SQIVND (reference sequence). The CDR3 totals 17 residues. V was clipped by 1 base and J by 7 bases; unmatched bases: 13.

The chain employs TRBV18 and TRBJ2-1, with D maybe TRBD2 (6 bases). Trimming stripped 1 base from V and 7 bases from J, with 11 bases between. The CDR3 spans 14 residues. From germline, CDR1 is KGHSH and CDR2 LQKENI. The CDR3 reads CASSPLLGGNEQFF. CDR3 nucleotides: TGTGCCAGCTCACCACTCCTGGGGGGTAATGAGCAGTTCTTC.

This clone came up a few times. The CDR3 DNA reads as TGTGCCTGGAGTTGGCTAGCGGGAGAAGAGCAGTACTTC. Translated: CAWSWLAGEEQYF. The chain uses TRBV30 and TRBJ2-7, with TRBD2 matching 10 bases. The CDR3 is 13 amino acids. V gave up 2 bases and J gave up 7 bases; unmatched junction bases: 5. In germline, CDR1 is GTSNPN, CDR2 SVGIG (reference sequence).

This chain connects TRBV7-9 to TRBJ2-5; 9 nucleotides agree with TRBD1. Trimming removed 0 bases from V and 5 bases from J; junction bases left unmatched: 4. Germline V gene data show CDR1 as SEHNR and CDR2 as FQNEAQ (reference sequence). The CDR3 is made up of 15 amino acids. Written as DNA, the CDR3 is TGTGCCAGCAGCTTAGCTACAGGGGGCGCGGAGACCCAGTACTTC. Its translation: CASSLATGGAETQYF. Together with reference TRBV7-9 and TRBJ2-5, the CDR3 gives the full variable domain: DTGVSQNPRHKITKRGQNVTFRCDPISEHNRLYWYRQTLGQGPEFLTYFQNEAQLEKSRLLSDRFSAERPKGSFSTLEIQRTEQGDSAMYLCASSLATGGAETQYFGPGTRLLVL.

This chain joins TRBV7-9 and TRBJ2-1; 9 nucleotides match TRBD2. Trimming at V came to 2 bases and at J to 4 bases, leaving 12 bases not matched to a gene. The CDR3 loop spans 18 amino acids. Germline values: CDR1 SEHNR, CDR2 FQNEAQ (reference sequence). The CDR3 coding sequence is TGTGCCAGCAGCTTACCCCTCGGGGCGGGAGGGCCGTACAATGAGCAGTTCTTC. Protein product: CASSLPLGAGGPYNEQFF.

CDR3: CASSLDLSEQETQYF. The CDR3 DNA sequence: TGTGCCAGCAGCTTAGATCTAAGTGAGCAAGAGACCCAGTACTTC. This chain connects TRBV11-2 to TRBJ2-5, with D uncertain. V was pared by 0 bases and J by 2 bases, with 10 bases between. The CDR3 sequence is 15 residues long. Germline V gene data show CDR1 as SGHAT and CDR2 as FQNNGV.

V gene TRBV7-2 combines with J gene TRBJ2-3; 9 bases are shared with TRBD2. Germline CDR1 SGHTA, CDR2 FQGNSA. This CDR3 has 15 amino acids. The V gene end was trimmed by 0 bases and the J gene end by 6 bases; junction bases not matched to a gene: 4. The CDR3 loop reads CASSLAVSGSDTQYF. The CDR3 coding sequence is TGTGCCAGCAGCTTAGCGGTTAGCGGGAGTGATACGCAGTATTTT.

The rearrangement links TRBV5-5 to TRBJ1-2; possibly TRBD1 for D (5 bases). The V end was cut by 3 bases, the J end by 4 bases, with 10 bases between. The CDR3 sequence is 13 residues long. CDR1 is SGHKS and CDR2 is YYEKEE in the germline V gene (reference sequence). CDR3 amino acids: CASSWGDPYGYTF. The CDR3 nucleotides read TGTGCCAGCAGCTGGGGGGATCCCTATGGCTACACCTTC.

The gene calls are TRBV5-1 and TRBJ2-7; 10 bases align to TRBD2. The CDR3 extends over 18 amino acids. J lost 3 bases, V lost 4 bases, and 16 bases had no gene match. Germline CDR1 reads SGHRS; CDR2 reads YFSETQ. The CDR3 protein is CASSDLAGDSYYYYEQYF. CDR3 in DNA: TGCGCCAGCAGCGATCTAGCGGGAGACTCTTACTACTACTACGAGCAGTACTTC. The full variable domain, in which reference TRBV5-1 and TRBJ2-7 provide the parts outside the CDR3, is KAGVTQTPRYLIKTRGQQVTLSCSPISGHRSVSWYQQTPGQGLQFLFEYFSETQRNKGNFPGRFSGRQFSNSRSEMNVSTLELGDSALYLCASSDLAGDSYYYYEQYFGPGTRLTVT.

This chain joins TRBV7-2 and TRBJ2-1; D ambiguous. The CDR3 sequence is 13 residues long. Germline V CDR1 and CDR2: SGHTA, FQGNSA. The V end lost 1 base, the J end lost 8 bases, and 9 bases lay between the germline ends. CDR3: CASSLDRIYEQFF. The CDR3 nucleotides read TGTGCCAGCAGCTTAGACAGAATCTATGAGCAGTTCTTC.

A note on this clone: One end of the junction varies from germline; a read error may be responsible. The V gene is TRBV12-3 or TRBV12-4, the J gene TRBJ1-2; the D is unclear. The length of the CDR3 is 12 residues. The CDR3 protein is CASSLAKYGYTF. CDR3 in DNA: TGTGCCAGCAGTTTAGCTAAATATGGCTACACCTTC.

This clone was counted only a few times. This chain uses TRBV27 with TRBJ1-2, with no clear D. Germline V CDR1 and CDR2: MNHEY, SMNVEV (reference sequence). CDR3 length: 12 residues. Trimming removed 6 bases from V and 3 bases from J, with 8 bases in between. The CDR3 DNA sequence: TGTGCCAGCAGGGGAGGGTACTATGGCTACACCTTC. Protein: CASRGGYYGYTF.

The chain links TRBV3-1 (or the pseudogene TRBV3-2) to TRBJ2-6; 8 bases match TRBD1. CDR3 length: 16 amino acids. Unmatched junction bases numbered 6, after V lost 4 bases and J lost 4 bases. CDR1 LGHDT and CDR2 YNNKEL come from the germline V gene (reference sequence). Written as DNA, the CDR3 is TGTGCCAGCAGCCGGCAGGGGGCAGTAGGGGCCAACGTCCTGACTTTC. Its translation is CASSRQGAVGANVLTF.

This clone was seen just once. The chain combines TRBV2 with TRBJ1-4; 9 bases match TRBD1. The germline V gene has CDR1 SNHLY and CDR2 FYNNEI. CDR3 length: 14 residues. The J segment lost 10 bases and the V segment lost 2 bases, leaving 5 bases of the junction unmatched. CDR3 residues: CASSETQGAGKLFF. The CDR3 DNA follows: TGTGCCAGCAGTGAAACACAGGGGGCTGGAAAACTGTTTTTT.

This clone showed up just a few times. The DNA for the CDR3 is TGTGCCAGTAGTTCCGAGGGCTCGAGGTGGTCCTACGAGCAGTACTTC. This translates into CASSSEGSRWSYEQYF. This sequence joins TRBV19 and TRBJ2-7; D is possibly TRBD2 (5 bases). The CDR3 is 16 amino acids. Between the trimmed V and J ends, which lost 5 bases and 1 base, there was a span of 18 bases. The germline V gene encodes CDR1 LNHDA and CDR2 SQIVND (reference sequence).

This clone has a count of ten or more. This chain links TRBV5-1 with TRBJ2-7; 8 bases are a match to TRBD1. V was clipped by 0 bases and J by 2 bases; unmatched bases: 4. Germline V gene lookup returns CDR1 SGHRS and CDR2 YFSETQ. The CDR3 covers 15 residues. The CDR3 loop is CASSLGDRRPYEQYF. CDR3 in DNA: TGCGCCAGCAGCTTGGGGGACAGGAGACCCTACGAGCAGTACTTC.

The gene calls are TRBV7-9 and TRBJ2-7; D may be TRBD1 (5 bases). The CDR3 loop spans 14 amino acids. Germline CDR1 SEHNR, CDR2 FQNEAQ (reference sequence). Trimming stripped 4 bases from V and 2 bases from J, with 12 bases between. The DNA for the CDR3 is TGTGCCAGCAGCTCGTTCACAGGAACCTACGAGCAGTACTTC. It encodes CASSSFTGTYEQYF.

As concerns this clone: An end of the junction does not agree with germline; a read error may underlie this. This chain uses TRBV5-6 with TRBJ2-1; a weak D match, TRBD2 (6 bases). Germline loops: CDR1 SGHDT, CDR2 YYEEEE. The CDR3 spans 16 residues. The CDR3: CASSRRGSSSYNEQFF. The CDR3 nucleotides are TGTGCGAGCAGCAGGAGGGGATCGAGCTCCTACAATGAGCAGTTCTTC. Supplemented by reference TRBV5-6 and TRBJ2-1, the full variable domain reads DAGVTQSPTHLIKTRGQQVTLRCSPKSGHDTVSWYQQALGQGPQFIFQYYEEEERQRGNFPDRFSGHQFPNYSSELNVNALLLGDSALYLCASSRRGSSSYNEQFFGPGTRLTVL.

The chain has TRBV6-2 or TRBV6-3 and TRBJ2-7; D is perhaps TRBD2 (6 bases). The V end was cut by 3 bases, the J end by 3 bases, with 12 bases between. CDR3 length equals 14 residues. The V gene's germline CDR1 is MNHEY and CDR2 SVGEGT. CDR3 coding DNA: TGTGCCAGCAGTTATCTCGGGAGCCTCTACGAGCAGTACTTC. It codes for CASSYLGSLYEQYF.

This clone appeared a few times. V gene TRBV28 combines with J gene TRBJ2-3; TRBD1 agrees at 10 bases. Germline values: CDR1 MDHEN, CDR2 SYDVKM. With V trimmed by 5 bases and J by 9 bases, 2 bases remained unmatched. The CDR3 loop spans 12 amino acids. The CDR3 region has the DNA TGTGCCAGCAGTAGACAGGGGGCGACGCAGTATTTT. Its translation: CASSRQGATQYF.

CDR3 sequence (DNA): TGTGCCAGCACAATTAGTCTGCTCTCTGGAAACACCATATATTTT. Translation gives CASTISLLSGNTIYF. The J gene is TRBJ1-3, the V gene TRBV6-5, with D unclear. The CDR3 length is 15 residues. V shed 7 bases and J shed 0 bases, with 13 bases lying between them. CDR1 is MNHEY, CDR2 SVGAGI, per germline.

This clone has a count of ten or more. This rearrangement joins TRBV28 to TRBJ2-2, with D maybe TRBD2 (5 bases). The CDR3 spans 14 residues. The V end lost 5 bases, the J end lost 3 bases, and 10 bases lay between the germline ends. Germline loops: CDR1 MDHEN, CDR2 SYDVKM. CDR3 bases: TGTGCCAGCAGTGGCCGGGGTGACACCGGGGAGCTGTTTTTT. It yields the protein CASSGRGDTGELFF.

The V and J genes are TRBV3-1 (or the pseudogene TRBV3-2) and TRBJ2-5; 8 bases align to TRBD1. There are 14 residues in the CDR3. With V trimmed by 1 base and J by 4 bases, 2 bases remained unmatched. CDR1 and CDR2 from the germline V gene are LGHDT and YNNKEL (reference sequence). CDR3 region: CASSQARGRETQYF. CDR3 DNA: TGTGCCAGCAGCCAAGCCAGGGGGCGAGAGACCCAGTACTTC.

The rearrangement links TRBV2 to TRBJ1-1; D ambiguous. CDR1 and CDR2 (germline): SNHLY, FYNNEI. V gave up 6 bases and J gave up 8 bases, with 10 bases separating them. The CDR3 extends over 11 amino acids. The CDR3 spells CASSPQVEAFF. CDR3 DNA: TGTGCCAGCAGCCCCCAGGTAGAAGCTTTCTTT.

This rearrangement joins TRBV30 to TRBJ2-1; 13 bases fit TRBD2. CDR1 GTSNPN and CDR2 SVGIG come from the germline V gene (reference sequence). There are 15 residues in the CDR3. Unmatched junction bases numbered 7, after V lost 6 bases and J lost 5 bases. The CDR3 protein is CACELAGGPNNEQFF. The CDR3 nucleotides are TGTGCCTGCGAACTAGCGGGAGGGCCTAACAATGAGCAGTTCTTC.

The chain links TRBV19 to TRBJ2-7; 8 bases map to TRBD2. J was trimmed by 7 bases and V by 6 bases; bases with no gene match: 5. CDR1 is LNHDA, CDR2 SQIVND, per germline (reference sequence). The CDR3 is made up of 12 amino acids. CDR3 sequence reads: CASSPSSGEQYF. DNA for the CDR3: TGTGCCAGTAGCCCATCTAGCGGGGAGCAGTACTTC.

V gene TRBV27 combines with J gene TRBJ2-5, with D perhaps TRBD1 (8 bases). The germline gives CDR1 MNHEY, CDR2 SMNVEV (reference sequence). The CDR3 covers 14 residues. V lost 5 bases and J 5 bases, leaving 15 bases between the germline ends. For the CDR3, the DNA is TGTGCCAGCAGTCAAAACAGGGGGGGCGAGACCCAGTACTTC. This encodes CASSQNRGGETQYF.